A selection of T cell receptor beta chains follows, all from one sample in a study of shared clonotypes between healthy human individuals. Assay: immunoSEQ multiplex PCR; the TCRdb copy retains only in-frame clones and omits some. The repertoire holds more than 2 million clones, with approximately 94% as singletons. Sequences were obtained from naive CD8+ T cells sorted from blood. The source of these receptors is a man younger than 30 in good health. Each CDR3 is given with its conserved first and last residue. The D gene is left open where the match is weak. Where a row states a size, it is once, few, many or the class of an expanded clone; other rows omit it.

V gene,clone size,J gene,D gene,CDR3 DNA,CDR3 protein
TRBV28,-,TRBJ2-1,TRBD2,TGTGCCAGCAGTTTCCGACTAGCGGGGGATGAGCAGTTCTTC,CASSFRLAGDEQFF
TRBV5-8,-,TRBJ1-6,-,TGTGCCAGCAGCTATGGGGACGAAAATTCACCCCTCCACTTT,CASSYGDENSPLHF
TRBV4-3,-,TRBJ2-1,TRBD2,TGCGCCAGCAGCCAACGGGAGGGCCTCGGTGAGCAGTTCTTC,CASSQREGLGEQFF
TRBV10-3,-,TRBJ2-7,-,TGTGCCATCAGAGAGGCAGGGGACCACGAGCAGTACTTC,CAIREAGDHEQYF
TRBV6-5,once,TRBJ2-3,-,TGTGCCAGCAGTTACTCAAGCGGAGGCACAGATACGCAGTATTTT,CASSYSSGGTDTQYF
TRBV5-4,-,TRBJ2-7,-,TGTGCCAGCAGCCCAGACGACTCCTACGAGCAGTACTTC,CASSPDDSYEQYF
TRBV29-1,once,TRBJ2-1,TRBD2,TGCAGCGTGGGGACTAGCGGAGGCTACAATGAGCAGTTCTTC,CSVGTSGGYNEQFF
TRBV9,-,TRBJ2-3,-,TGTGCCAGCAGCGTAGTGGGAGGAGGCACAGATACGCAGTATTTT,CASSVVGGGTDTQYF
TRBV5-4,few,TRBJ2-5,-,TGTGCCAGCAGCTCAGGTTCAATGGAGACCCAGTACTTC,CASSSGSMETQYF
TRBV7-8,-,TRBJ2-2,-,TGTGCCAGCAGCACCGGACTAACCGGGGAGCTGTTTTTT,CASSTGLTGELFF
TRBV4-3,-,TRBJ1-2,-,TGCGCCAGCAGCCAAGTCGGGCTTGAGGACTATGGCTACACCTTC,CASSQVGLEDYGYTF
TRBV7-2,-,TRBJ2-5,-,TGTGCCAGCAGCTTAGCCACCTTAAAGCTGAACCAAGAGACCCAGTACTTC,CASSLATLKLNQETQYF
TRBV7-6,-,TRBJ2-4,-,TGTGCCAGCAGCTTAATCCAAGTCCAGAGAAGGGCCAAAAACATTCAGTACTTC,CASSLIQVQRRAKNIQYF
TRBV27,-,TRBJ2-7,-,TGTGCCAGCAGTCCGAGCACCGGGAGCATCTCCTACGAGCAGTACTTC,CASSPSTGSISYEQYF
TRBV19,-,TRBJ1-2,-,TGTGCCAGTACTAACAGCGGATATGGCTACACCTTC,CASTNSGYGYTF
TRBV5-4,-,TRBJ2-5,TRBD1,TGTGCCAGCAGCTTGGGGGACAGGGAGGAAGAGACCCAGTACTTC,CASSLGDREEETQYF
TRBV4-1,few,TRBJ2-7,TRBD1,TGCGCCAGCAGCGGACGACAGGGGGCCTACGAGCAGTACTTC,CASSGRQGAYEQYF
TRBV6-1,once,TRBJ2-2,-,TGTGCCAGCCTATTAAGGGGGGTAACCGGGGAGCTGTTTTTT,CASLLRGVTGELFF
TRBV27,-,TRBJ1-2,TRBD1,TGTGCCAGCAGTTACTCGTACGGGACAGGGGATGGCTACACCTTC,CASSYSYGTGDGYTF
TRBV2,-,TRBJ2-3,TRBD2,TGTGCCAGCAGGGATCCGGGACTAGCGGGGGAACATACGCAGTATTTT,CASRDPGLAGEHTQYF
TRBV27,-,TRBJ2-7,-,TGTGCCAGCAGTTTTGGGGCAGGGAGGACCTACGAGCAGTACTTC,CASSFGAGRTYEQYF
TRBV27,-,TRBJ2-7,TRBD1,TGTGCCAGCAGTCTCTTACAGGGGGCGGGTGAGCAGTACTTC,CASSLLQGAGEQYF
TRBV6-5,-,TRBJ2-1,TRBD2,TGTGCCAGCAGTTTAAATAGCGGGAATGAGCAGTTCTTC,CASSLNSGNEQFF
TRBV6-5,-,TRBJ2-5,TRBD2,TGTGCCAGCAGCCCCGGGGGGGGATTGAAGACCCAGTACTTC,CASSPGGGLKTQYF
TRBV27,-,TRBJ2-7,TRBD1,TGTGCCAGCAGTTTATCACCCGGGACAGGGTCTTATGAGCAGTACTTC,CASSLSPGTGSYEQYF
TRBV9,-,TRBJ2-1,TRBD2,TGTGCCAGCAGCGGGACTAGCGGGAGGTCTGAGGATGAGCAGTTCTTC,CASSGTSGRSEDEQFF
TRBV5-4,-,TRBJ2-1,TRBD1,TGTGCCAGCAGCTTCGGGACAGCGTACAATGAGCAGTTCTTC,CASSFGTAYNEQFF
TRBV4-1,-,TRBJ2-2,TRBD2,TGCGCCAGCAGCCAAGTGATTAGCGGGACGGTCGGGGAGCTGTTTTTT,CASSQVISGTVGELFF
TRBV6-6,-,TRBJ2-1,-,TGTGCCAGCAGTTACTTAGAATACAATGAGCAGTTCTTC,CASSYLEYNEQFF
TRBV4-1,-,TRBJ2-7,-,TGCGCCAGCAGCCAATTGGGGACCGTCTACGGGCAGTACTTC,CASSQLGTVYGQYF
TRBV13,-,TRBJ1-1,-,TGTGCCAGCAGCCTCCGGGGGGATTCTGACACTGAAGCTTTCTTT,CASSLRGDSDTEAFF
TRBV4-1,-,TRBJ2-7,-,TGCGCCAGCAGCCAAGATGGGGAACTATTCCAGTACTTC,CASSQDGELFQYF
TRBV30,-,TRBJ2-2,-,TGTGCCTGGAGTGTACTCCTACCAACCGGGGAGCTGTTTTTT,CAWSVLLPTGELFF
TRBV2,-,TRBJ2-7,TRBD1,TGTGCCAGCAGTCTCCCCCGGACAGGGGGCTACGAGCAGTACTTC,CASSLPRTGGYEQYF
TRBV27,-,TRBJ2-7,-,TGTGCCAGCAGTTTAGGCGTCGGCGGGACGAGCTCCTACGAGCAGTACTTC,CASSLGVGGTSSYEQYF